These T cell receptor beta chains were read from a single sample in a study of shared clonotypes between healthy human individuals. Sequencing used immunoSEQ multiplex PCR; TCRdb keeps in-frame clones, though not all of them. The data show about 2.2 million clones, 85% to 95% seen once. Sequencing was performed on naive CD8+ T cells from PBMCs. Source of these receptors: a man between 18 and 29 years old in good health. Some clones in this sample may be carry-over from other donors' samples. Each CDR3 is given with its conserved first and last residue. D genes are given only for firm matches. Not every row has a clone size; where given, it reads once, few, many or a size class.

TRBJ2-7 - - TRBV6-1 TGTGCCAGCAGTGAAGCGGTAGGCAGGGCCTACGAGCAGTACTTC CASSEAVGRAYEQYF
TRBJ2-2 - - TRBV5-1 TGCGCCAGCAGCTTGGGTAGGGAGTACACCGGGGAGCTGTTTTTT CASSLGREYTGELFF
TRBJ1-5 - TRBD1 TRBV27 TGTGCCACCAACCCTTTTGGGGCAGGGGGCCGTCAGCCCCAGCATTTT CATNPFGAGGRQPQHF
TRBJ2-1 - TRBD1 TRBV7-9 TGTGCCAGCAGCTGGGGACAGGACAATGAGCAGTTCTTC CASSWGQDNEQFF
TRBJ2-7 - - TRBV9 TGTGCCAGCAGCGTAGGGGCTAGATCCTACGAGCAGTACTTC CASSVGARSYEQYF
TRBJ2-7 - - TRBV6-5 TGTGCCAGCAGTTACGGTCAAAGAGCCTACGAGCAGTACTTC CASSYGQRAYEQYF
TRBJ2-3 - - TRBV5-1 TGCGCCAGCAGGCCGATCCCTAGCACAGATACGCAGTATTTT CASRPIPSTDTQYF
TRBJ1-1 - - TRBV28 TGTGCCAGCAGTCCGGGAACTGAAGCTTTCTTT CASSPGTEAFF
TRBJ1-1 - TRBD1 TRBV7-8 TGTGCCAGCAGCTTAGTCATGGCAGGGGGTTCGGGGGCTTTCTTT CASSLVMAGGSGAFF
TRBJ2-7 - TRBD2 TRBV11-2 TGTGCCAGCAGCTTTAGCGGGAGGGTGCTTGTCTACGAGCAGTACTTC CASSFSGRVLVYEQYF
TRBJ1-1 - TRBD1 TRBV11-2 TGTGCCAGCAGCTTAGGGACAGGGGTGCCTGAAGCTTTCTTT CASSLGTGVPEAFF
TRBJ2-3 - TRBD2 TRBV27 TGTGCCAGCGCGGCGGGAGTCGGCGCAGATACGCAGTATTTT CASAAGVGADTQYF
TRBJ2-7 - - TRBV2 TGTGCCAGCACGGGACCCGAGCGGGAGCAGTACTTC CASTGPEREQYF
TRBJ2-7 - - TRBV28 TGTGCCAGCAGTAGCGGGCCGCCCTACGAGCAGTACTTC CASSSGPPYEQYF
TRBJ1-4 - TRBD1 TRBV11-2 TGTGCCAGCAGCCCCACCGGGACAGTGGGCGAAAAACTGTTTTTT CASSPTGTVGEKLFF
TRBJ1-1 once - TRBV7-9 TGTGCCAGCAGCTTCAGGGGATGGGGCGAAGCTTTCTTT CASSFRGWGEAFF
TRBJ1-1 - - TRBV27 TGTGCCAGCAGTTTATCAGGGGGGGAAGTGATAAATGAAGCTTTCTTT CASSLSGGEVINEAFF
TRBJ2-1 - - TRBV4-1 TGCGCCAGCAGCCGGTCCATGGCCAGCCTGTTAGAGCAGTTCTTC CASSRSMASLLEQFF
TRBJ2-3 - - TRBV29-1 TGCAGCGTTGTTTTTCCAGGGGCCTTCACAGATACGCAGTATTTT CSVVFPGAFTDTQYF
TRBJ1-5 - - TRBV27 TGTGCCAGCATGAGTTCAGGGTTTAGTCAGCCCCAGCATTTT CASMSSGFSQPQHF
TRBJ2-7 - - TRBV13 TGTGCCAGCGGATCTTGGCAGGGGATTACCTACGAGCAGTACTTC CASGSWQGITYEQYF
TRBJ1-5 - TRBD1 TRBV19 TGTGCCAGTAGTCCCACAGGGGGCTTTCAGCCCCAGCATTTT CASSPTGGFQPQHF
TRBJ2-1 - TRBD2 TRBV10-2 TGCGCCAGCACGGGCGGGAGGCAATTTGGTGAGCAGTTCTTC CASTGGRQFGEQFF